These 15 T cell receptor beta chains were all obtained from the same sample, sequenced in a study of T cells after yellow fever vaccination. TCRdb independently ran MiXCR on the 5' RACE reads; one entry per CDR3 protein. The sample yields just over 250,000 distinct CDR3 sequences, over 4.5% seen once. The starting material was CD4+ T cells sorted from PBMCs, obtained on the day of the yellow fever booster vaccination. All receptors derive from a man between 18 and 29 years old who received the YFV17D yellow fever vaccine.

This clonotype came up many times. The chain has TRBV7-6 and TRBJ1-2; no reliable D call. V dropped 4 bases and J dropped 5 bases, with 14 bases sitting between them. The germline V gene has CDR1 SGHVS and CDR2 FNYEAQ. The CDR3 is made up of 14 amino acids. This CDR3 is CASSSLRSEYGYTF. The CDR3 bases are TGTGCCAGCAGCTCCTTGCGTTCGGAATATGGCTACACCTTC.

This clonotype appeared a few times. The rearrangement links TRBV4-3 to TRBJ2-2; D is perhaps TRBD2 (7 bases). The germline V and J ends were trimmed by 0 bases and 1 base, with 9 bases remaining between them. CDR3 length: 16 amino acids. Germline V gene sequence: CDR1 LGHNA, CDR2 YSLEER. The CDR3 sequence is CASSQERGRNTGELFF. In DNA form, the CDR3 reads TGCGCCAGCAGCCAAGAGCGGGGGCGGAACACCGGGGAGCTGTTTTTT.

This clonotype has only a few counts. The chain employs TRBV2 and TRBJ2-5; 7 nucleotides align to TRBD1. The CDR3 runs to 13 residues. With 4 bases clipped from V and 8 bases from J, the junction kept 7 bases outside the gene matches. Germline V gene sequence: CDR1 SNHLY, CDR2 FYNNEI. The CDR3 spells CASSGTGVRTQYF. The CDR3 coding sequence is TGTGCCAGCAGTGGTACAGGGGTTCGAACCCAGTACTTC.

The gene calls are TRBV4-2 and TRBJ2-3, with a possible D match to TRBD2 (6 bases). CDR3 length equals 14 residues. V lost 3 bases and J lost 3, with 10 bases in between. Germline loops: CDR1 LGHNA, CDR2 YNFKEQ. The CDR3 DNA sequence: TGTGCCAGCAGCCAGCGCGGGAAAACAGATACGCAGTATTTT. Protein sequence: CASSQRGKTDTQYF.

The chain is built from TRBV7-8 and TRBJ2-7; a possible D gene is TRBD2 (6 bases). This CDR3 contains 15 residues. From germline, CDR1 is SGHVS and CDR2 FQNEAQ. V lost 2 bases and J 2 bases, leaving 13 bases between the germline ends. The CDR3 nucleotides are TGTGCCAGCAGCTTATCCCTAGCGAGGGCCTACGAGCAGTACGTC. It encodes CASSLSLARAYEQYV.

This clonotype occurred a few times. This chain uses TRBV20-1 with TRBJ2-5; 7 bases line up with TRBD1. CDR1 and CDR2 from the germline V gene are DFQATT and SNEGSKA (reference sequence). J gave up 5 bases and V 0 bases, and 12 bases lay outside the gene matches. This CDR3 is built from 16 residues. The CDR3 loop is CSARDHYQGVGETQYF. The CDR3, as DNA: TGCAGTGCTAGAGATCACTACCAGGGGGTGGGGGAGACCCAGTACTTC.

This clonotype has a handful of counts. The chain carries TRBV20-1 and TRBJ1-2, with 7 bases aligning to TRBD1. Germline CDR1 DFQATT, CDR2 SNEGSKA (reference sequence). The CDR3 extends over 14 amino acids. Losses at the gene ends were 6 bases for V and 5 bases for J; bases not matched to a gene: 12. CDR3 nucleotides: TGCAGTGCACCGGGACAGAACAAACTTTATGGCTACACCTTC. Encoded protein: CSAPGQNKLYGYTF.

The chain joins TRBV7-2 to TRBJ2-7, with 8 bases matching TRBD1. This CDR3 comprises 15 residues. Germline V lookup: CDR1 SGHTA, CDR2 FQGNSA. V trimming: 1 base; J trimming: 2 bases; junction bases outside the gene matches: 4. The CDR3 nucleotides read TGTGCCAGCAGCTTAGTGGCGGACAGGGCCTACGAGCAGTACTTC. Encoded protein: CASSLVADRAYEQYF.

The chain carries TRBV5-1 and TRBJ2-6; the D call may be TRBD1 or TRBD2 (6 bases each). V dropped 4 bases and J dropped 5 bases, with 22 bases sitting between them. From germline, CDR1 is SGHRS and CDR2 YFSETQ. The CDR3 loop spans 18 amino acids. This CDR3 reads CASSPERGLIRRANVLTF. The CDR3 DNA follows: TGCGCCAGCAGCCCAGAACGGGGGCTTATCCGCCGGGCCAACGTCCTGACTTTC. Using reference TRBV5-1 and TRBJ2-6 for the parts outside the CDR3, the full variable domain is KAGVTQTPRYLIKTRGQQVTLSCSPISGHRSVSWYQQTPGQGLQFLFEYFSETQRNKGNFPGRFSGRQFSNSRSEMNVSTLELGDSALYLCASSPERGLIRRANVLTFGAGSRLTVL.

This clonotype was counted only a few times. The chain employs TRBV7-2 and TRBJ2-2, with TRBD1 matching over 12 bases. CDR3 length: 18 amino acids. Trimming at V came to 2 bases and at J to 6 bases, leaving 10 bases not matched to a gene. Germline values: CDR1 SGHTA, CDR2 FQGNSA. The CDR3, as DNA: TGTGCCAGCAGCTTACGGGACAGGGGGCGCTGGGGTCCCGGGGAGCTGTTTTTT. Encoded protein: CASSLRDRGRWGPGELFF.

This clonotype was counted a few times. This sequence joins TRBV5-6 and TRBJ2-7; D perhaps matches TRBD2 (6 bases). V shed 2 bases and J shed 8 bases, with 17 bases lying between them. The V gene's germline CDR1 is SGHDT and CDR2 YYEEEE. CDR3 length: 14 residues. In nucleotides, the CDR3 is TGTGCCAGCAGCTTCTCCGGGACTTCGGGGCAGCAGTACTTC. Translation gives CASSFSGTSGQQYF.

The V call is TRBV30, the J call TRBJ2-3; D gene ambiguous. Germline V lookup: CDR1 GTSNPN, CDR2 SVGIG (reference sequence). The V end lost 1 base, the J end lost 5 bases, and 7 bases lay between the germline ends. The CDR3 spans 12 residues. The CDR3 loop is CAWSGSGDTQYF. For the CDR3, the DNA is TGTGCCTGGAGTGGTTCCGGAGATACGCAGTATTTT.

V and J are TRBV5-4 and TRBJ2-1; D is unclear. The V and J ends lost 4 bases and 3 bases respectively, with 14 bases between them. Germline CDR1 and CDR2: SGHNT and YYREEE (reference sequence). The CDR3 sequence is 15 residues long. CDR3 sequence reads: CASSLQSRVYNEQFF. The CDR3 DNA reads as TGTGCCAGCAGCCTCCAATCCCGGGTCTACAATGAGCAGTTCTTC.

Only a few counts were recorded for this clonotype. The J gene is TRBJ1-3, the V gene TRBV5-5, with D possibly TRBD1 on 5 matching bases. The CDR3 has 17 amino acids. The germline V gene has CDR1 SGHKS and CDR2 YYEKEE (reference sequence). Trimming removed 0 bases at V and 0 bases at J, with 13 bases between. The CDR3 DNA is TGTGCCAGCAGCTTGGAGATCACAGGCCTCTCTGGAAACACCATATATTTT. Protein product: CASSLEITGLSGNTIYF.

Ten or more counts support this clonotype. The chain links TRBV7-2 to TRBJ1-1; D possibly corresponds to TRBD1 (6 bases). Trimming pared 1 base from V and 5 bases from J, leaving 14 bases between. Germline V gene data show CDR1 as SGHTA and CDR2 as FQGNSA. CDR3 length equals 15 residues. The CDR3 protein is CASSLVRGARTEAFF. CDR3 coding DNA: TGTGCCAGCAGCTTAGTTCGGGGGGCACGGACTGAAGCTTTCTTT.